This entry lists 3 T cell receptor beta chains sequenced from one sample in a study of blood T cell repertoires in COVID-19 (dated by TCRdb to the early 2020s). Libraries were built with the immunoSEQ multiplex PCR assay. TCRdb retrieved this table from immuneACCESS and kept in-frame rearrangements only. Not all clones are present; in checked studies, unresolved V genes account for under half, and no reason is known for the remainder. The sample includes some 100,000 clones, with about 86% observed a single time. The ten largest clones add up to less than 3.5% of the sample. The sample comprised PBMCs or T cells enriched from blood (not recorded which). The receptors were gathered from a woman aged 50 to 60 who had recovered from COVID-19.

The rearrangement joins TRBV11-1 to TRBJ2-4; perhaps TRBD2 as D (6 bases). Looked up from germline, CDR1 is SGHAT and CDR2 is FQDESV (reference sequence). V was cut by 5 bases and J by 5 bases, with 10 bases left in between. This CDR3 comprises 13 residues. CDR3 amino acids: CASSQGTQNIQYF. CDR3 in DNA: TGTGCCAGCAGCCAAGGGACTCAAAACATTCAGTACTTC.

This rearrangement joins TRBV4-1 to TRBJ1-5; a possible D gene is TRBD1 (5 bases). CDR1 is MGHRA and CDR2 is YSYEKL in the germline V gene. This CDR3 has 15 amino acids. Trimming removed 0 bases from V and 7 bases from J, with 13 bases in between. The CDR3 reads CASSQDGGGRQPQHF. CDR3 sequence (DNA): TGCGCCAGCAGCCAAGATGGGGGAGGGAGGCAGCCCCAGCATTTT.

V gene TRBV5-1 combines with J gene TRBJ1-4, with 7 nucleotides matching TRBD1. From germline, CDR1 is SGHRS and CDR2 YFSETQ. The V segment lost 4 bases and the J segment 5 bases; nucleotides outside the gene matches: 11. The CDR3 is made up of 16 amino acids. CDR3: CASSPGGTAANEKLFF. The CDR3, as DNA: TGCGCCAGCAGCCCCGGCGGGACAGCCGCAAATGAAAAACTGTTTTTT.